Included here is one T cell receptor (beta chain) sequence, with context. A much larger clone sits a single nucleotide away, making a read error possible. With V trimmed by 1 base and J by 2 bases, 2 bases remained unmatched. CDR1 and CDR2 from the germline V gene are SGHNT and YENEEA. This CDR3 is 15 amino acids long. Sequencing was performed with immunoSEQ multiplex PCR; in TCRdb, only in-frame clones are kept and a portion is missing. The sample has 220,000 or so clones; 75% to 90% are singletons. The sample originates from a study of blood T cell repertoires in COVID-19. Overall study: Acute-phase and convalescent COVID-19 samples originated in the United States, Italy and Spain.

Recruits, aged roughly 18 to 90 years, lived in 25 or so US areas. Cohorts were determined from participant-reported clinical history. Sequenced sample: PBMCs or T cells enriched from blood (not recorded which). The receptor comes from a woman younger than 30 in a cohort exposed to, infected with or recovered from COVID-19 (not recorded which). The genes are TRBV11-3 and TRBJ2-3; 8 bases agree with TRBD2. In nucleotides, the CDR3 is TGTGCCAGCAGCTTAGGCGGGGGGCCCACAGATACGCAGTATTTT. Translation: CASSLGGGPTDTQYF.